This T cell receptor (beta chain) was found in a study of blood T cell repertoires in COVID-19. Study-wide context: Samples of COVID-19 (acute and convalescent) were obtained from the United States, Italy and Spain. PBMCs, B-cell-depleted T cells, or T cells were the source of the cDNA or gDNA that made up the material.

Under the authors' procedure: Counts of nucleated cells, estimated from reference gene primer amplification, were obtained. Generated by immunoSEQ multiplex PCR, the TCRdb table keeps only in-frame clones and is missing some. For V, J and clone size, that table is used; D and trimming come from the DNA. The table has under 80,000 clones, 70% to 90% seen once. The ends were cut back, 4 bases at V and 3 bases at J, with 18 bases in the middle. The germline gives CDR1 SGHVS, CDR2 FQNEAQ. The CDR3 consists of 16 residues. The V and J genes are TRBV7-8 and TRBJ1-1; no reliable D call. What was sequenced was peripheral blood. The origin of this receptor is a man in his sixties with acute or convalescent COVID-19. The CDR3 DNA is TGTGCCAGCAGCTCAAGAGCGTATCTCGAGGACACTGAAGCTTTCTTT. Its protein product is CASSSRAYLEDTEAFF.